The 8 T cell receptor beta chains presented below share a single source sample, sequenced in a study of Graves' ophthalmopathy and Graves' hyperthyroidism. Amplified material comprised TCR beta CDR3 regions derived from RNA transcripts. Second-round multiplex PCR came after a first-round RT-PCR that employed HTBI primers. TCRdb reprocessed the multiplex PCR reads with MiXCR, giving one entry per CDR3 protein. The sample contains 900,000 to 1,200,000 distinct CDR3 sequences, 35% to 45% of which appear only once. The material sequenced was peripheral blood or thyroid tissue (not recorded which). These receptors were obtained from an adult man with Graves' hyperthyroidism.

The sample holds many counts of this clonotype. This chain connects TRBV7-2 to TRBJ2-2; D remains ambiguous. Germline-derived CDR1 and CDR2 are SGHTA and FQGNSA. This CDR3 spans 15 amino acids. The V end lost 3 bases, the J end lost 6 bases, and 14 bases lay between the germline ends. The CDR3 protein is CASSLRSWGSGELFF. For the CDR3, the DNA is TGTGCCAGCAGCTTGCGTTCCTGGGGTTCCGGGGAGCTGTTTTTT.

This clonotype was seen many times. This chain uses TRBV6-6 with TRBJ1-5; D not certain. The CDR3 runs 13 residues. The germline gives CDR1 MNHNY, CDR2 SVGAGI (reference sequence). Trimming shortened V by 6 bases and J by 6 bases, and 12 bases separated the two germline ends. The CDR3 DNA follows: TGTGCCAGCAGCCGCACTTGGAGTCAGCCCCAGCATTTT. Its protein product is CASSRTWSQPQHF.

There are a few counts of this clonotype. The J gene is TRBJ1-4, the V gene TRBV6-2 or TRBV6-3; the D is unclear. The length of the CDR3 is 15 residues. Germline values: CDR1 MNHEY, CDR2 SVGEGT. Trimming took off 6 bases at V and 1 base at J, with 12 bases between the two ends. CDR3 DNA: TGTGCCAGCAGGTGGACCGCCGGAACTAATGAAAAACTGTTTTTT. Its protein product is CASRWTAGTNEKLFF.

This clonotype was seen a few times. CDR3 sequence reads: CSNGQGGLETQYF. The CDR3 DNA follows: TGCAGCAATGGACAGGGTGGGTTGGAGACCCAGTACTTC. The chain employs TRBV29-1 and TRBJ2-5, with TRBD1 matching over 8 bases. CDR1 and CDR2 (germline): SQVTM, ANQGSEA. Trimming at V came to 8 bases and at J to 5 bases, leaving 10 bases not matched to a gene. The CDR3 contains 13 residues.

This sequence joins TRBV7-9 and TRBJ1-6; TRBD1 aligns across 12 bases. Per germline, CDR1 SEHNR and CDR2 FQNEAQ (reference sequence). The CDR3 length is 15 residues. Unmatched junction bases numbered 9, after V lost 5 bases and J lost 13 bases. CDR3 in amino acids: CASSQGQGAMKPLHF. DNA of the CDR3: TGTGCCAGCAGCCAGGGACAGGGGGCGATGAAGCCCCTCCACTTT.

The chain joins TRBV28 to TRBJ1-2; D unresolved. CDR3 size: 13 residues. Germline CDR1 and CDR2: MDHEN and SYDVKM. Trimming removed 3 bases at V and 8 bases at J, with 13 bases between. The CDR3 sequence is CASSLLGPSGYTF. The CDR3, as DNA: TGTGCCAGCAGTTTGTTAGGACCCAGCGGCTACACCTTC.

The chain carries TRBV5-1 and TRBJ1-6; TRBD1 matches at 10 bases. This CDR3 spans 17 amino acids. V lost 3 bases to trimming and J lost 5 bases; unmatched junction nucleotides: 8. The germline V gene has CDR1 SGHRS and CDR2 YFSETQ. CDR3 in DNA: TGCGCCAGCAGCTCGGGTACGGGACAGGGGAATAATTCACCCCTCCACTTT. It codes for CASSSGTGQGNNSPLHF. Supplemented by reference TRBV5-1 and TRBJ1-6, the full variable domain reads KAGVTQTPRYLIKTRGQQVTLSCSPISGHRSVSWYQQTPGQGLQFLFEYFSETQRNKGNFPGRFSGRQFSNSRSEMNVSTLELGDSALYLCASSSGTGQGNNSPLHFGNGTRLTVT.

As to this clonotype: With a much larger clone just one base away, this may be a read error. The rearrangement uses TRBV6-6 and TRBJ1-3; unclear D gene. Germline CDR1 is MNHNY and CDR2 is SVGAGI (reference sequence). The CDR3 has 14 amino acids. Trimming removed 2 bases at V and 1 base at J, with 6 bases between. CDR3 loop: CASSYSISGNTIYF. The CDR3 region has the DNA TGTGCCAGCAGTTACAGTATTTCTGGAAACACCATATATTTT.